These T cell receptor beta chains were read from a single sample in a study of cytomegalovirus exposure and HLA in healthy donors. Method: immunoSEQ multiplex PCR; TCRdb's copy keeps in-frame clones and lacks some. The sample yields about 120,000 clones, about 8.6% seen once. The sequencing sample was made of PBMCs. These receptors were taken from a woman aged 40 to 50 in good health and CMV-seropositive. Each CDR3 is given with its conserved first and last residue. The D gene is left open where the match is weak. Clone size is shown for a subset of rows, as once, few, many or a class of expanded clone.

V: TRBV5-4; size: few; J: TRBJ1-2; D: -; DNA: TGTGCCAGCAGTTTGACGACAGTTCCCAGTCAACCAGACTTC; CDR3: CASSLTTVPSQPDF
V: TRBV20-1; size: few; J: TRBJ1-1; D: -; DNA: TGCAGTGCCAGGTGGGACACTGAAGCTTTCTTT; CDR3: CSARWDTEAFF
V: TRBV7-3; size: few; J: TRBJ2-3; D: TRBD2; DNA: TGTGCCAGCAGCTCTCAGAGCGGGGGGGTAACAGATACGCAGTATTTT; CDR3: CASSSQSGGVTDTQYF
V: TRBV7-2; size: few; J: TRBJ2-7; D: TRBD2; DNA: TGTGCCAGCAGACGGACTAGCGGGGACCTCTCCTACGAGCAGTACTTC; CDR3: CASRRTSGDLSYEQYF
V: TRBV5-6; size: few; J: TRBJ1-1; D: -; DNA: TGTGCCAGCAGCTTGGGAGCGCTAAGCGCTTTCTTT; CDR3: CASSLGALSAFF
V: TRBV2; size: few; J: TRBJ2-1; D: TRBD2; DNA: TGTGCCAGCATGGGGGAGCGGGGGGCCCGCAATGAGCAGTTCTTC; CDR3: CASMGERGARNEQFF
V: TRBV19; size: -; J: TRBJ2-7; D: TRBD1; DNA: TGTGCCAGTAGTAGGGACAGCCCTTCCTACGAGCAGTACTTC; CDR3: CASSRDSPSYEQYF
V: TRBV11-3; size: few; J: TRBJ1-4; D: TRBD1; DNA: TGTGCCAGCAGCCCAGGACAGGGAAAAAATGAAAAACTGTTTTTT; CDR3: CASSPGQGKNEKLFF
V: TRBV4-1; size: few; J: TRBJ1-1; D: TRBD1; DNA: TGCGCCAGCAGCCAAGGGACAGGGCGGGCTTTCTTT; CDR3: CASSQGTGRAFF
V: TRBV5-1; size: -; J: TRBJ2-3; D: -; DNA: TGCGCCAGCAGCGGCCCGCTGACAGATACGCAGTATTTT; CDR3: CASSGPLTDTQYF
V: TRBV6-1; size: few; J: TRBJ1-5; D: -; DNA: TGTGCCAGCAGCACGACCGGAGATCAGCCCCAGCATTTT; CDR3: CASSTTGDQPQHF
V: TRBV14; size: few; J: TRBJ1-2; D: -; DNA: TGTGCCAGCAGCCAAGAAATTCGTGAACTCGGCTACACCTTC; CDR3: CASSQEIRELGYTF
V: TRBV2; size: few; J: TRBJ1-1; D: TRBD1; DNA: TGTGCCAGCAGTGAGGTGGGACAGCAGAACACTGAAGCTTTCTTT; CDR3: CASSEVGQQNTEAFF
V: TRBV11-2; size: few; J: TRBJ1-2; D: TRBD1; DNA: TGTGCCAGCAGCTTAGAGAGGACAGGGGATGGCTACACCTTC; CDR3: CASSLERTGDGYTF
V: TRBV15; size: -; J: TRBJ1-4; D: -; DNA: TGTGCCACCAGCAGAGGTGCTACGCTCCGGGACAAGGAAAAACTGTTTTTT; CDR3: CATSRGATLRDKEKLFF
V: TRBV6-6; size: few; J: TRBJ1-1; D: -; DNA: TGTGCCAGCAGTTACGCGCCAGAGGTTGAAGCTTTCTTT; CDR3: CASSYAPEVEAFF
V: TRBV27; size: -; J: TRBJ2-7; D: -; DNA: TGTGCCAGCAGCTTAAGCCCAGGGTATACCTACGAGCAGTACTTC; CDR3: CASSLSPGYTYEQYF
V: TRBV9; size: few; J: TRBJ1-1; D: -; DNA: TGTGCCAGCAGCCCGCGATGGAACACTGAAGCTTTCTTT; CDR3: CASSPRWNTEAFF
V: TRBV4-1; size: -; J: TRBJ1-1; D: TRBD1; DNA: TGCGCCAGCAGCCGGATCAGGGGGTACTTGACTGAAGCTTTCTTT; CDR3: CASSRIRGYLTEAFF
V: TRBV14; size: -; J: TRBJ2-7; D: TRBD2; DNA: TGTGCCAGCAGTCCGGGGACTAGCGGGCCCTACGAGCAGTACTTC; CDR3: CASSPGTSGPYEQYF
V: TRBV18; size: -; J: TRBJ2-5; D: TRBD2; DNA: TGTGCCAGCTCGCCCCGGGAGGGGCTAGGGCAAGAGACCCAGTACTTC; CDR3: CASSPREGLGQETQYF
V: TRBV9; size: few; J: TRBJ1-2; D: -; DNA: TGTGCCAGCAGCCCTATCGGTGCTCCCGCCGGCTACACCTTC; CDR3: CASSPIGAPAGYTF
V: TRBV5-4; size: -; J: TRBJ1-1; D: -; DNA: TGTGCCAGCAGCTTGGATTACCAGGGGCCGGGGACTGAAGCTTTCTTT; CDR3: CASSLDYQGPGTEAFF
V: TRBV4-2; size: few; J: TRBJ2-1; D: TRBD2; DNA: TGTGCCAGCAGCCCGGGACTAGCGGGGGGAGGAGGGAATGAGCAGTTCTTC; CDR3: CASSPGLAGGGGNEQFF
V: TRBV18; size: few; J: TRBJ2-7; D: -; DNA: TGTGCCAGCTCACCAGATCGAAACCCGAGCTACGAGGGGTACTTC; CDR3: CASSPDRNPSYEGYF
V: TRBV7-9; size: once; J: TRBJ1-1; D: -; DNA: TGTGCCAGCAGCGGGGGACTGGGGACGAACACTGAAGCTTTCTTT; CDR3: CASSGGLGTNTEAFF
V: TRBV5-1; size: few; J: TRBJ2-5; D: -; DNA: TGCGCCAGCAGCGATCCACCTATCCAAGAGACCCAGTACTTC; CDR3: CASSDPPIQETQYF
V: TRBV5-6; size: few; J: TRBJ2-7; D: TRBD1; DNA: TGTGCCAGCAGCTTGGCCGGGACAGGGAGTTCCTACGAGCAGTACTTC; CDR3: CASSLAGTGSSYEQYF
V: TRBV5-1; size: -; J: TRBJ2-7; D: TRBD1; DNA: TGCGCCAGCAGCCCCGAGCCCCGGGACAGGGGTCACCACGAGCAGTACTTC; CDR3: CASSPEPRDRGHHEQYF
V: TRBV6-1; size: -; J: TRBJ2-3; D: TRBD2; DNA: TGTGCCAGCAGAGCTAGCGGGGGGCCAGATACGCAGTATTTT; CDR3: CASRASGGPDTQYF
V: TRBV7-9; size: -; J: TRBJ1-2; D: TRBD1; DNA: TGTGCCAGCAGCTTCTGGGCCGACAGGGGACTGTATGGCTACACCTTC; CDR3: CASSFWADRGLYGYTF
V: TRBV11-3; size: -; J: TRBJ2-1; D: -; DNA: TGTGCCAGCAGCTTAGTACAGGGTGCGGGGCAGTTCTTC; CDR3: CASSLVQGAGQFF
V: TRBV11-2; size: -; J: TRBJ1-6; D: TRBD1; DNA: TGTGCCAGCAGCCCACGGACAGGGCTTAATTCACCCCTCCACTTT; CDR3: CASSPRTGLNSPLHF
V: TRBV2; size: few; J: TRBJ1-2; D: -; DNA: TGTGCCAGCAGTCCCGAAGTAGAGGGCGCTGGCTATGGCTACACCTTC; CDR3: CASSPEVEGAGYGYTF
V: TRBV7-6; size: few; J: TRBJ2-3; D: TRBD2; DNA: TGTGCCAGCAGCGTTCTCCCGGGACTAGCGGGGGGAAGCACAGATACGCAGTATTTT; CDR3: CASSVLPGLAGGSTDTQYF
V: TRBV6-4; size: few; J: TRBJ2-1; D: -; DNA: TGTGCCAGCAGTGCGGGCCTAGGGGAATACAATGAGCAGTTCTTC; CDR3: CASSAGLGEYNEQFF
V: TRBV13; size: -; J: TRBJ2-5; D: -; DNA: TGTGCCAGCAGCATCAGGGGGACTCAAGAGACCCAGTACTTC; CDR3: CASSIRGTQETQYF
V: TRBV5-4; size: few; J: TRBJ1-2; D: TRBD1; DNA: TGTGCCAGCACCGTTCCCGGGACAGGGGGCTGGGGCTACACCTTC; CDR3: CASTVPGTGGWGYTF
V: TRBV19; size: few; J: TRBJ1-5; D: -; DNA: TGTGCCAGTAGTGTTACGGGCAATCAGCCCCAGCATTTT; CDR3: CASSVTGNQPQHF
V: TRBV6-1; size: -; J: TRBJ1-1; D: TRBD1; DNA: TGTGCCAGCAGTGGTTCATTTAGGACAGGGGCGGCTGAAGCTTTCTTT; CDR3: CASSGSFRTGAAEAFF
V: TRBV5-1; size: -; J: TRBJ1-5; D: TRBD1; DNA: TGCGCCAGCAGACCCGGGACAGCGGATAGCAATCAGCCCCAGCATTTT; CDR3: CASRPGTADSNQPQHF
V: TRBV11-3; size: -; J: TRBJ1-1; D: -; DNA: TGTGCCAGCAGCTTACAGGGCGCGAACACTGAAGCTTTCTTT; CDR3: CASSLQGANTEAFF
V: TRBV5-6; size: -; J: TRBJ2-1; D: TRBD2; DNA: TGTGCCAGCAGCCGCAGACTAGCGGGGGTCTCGTACAATGAGCAGTTCTTC; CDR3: CASSRRLAGVSYNEQFF
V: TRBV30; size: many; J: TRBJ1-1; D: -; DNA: TGTGCCTGGAACCCAACAGTGAACACTGAAGCTTTCTTT; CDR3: CAWNPTVNTEAFF
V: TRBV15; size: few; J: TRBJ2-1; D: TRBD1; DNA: TGTGCCACCAGCGGGGACAGGGCAAATGAGCAGTTCTTC; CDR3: CATSGDRANEQFF
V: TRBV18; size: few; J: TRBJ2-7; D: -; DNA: TGTGCCAGCTCACCACCGGCGGCCTCCTACGAGCAGTACTTC; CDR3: CASSPPAASYEQYF
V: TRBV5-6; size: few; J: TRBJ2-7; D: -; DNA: TGTGCCAGCACCCCTAATGGAGTAGGCGAGCAGTACTTC; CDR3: CASTPNGVGEQYF
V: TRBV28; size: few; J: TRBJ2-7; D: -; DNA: TGTGCCAGCAGTCCTTCTGTACGGGAAACGGTTTCCTACGAGCAGTACTTC; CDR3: CASSPSVRETVSYEQYF
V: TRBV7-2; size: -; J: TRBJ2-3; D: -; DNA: TGTGCCAGCGATCCGGGATTCTCTAGCACAGATACGCAGTATTTT; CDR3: CASDPGFSSTDTQYF
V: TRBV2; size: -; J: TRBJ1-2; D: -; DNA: TGTGCCAGCAGTTGGCGGGCTCGGGACTATGGCTACACCTTC; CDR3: CASSWRARDYGYTF
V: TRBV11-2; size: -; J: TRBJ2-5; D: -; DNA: TGTGCCAGCAGCCCTACAGCATCGGGGGAGACCCAGTACTTC; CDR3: CASSPTASGETQYF
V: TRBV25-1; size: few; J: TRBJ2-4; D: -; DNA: TGTGCCAGCAGTGAATTGGACAGCCGAGCCAAAAACATTCAGTACTTC; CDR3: CASSELDSRAKNIQYF
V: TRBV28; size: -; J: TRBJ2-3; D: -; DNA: TGTGCCAGCAGTTCGGGAGTCACAGATACGCAGTATTTT; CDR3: CASSSGVTDTQYF
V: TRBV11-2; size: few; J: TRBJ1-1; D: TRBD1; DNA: TGTGCCAGCAGCTTAGATAACAGGGGGTATATGAACACTGAAGCTTTCTTT; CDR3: CASSLDNRGYMNTEAFF
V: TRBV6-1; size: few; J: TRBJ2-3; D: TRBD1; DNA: TGTGCCAGCAGTGAAGCTACGGGACAGGGGTCAGATACGCAGTATTTT; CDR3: CASSEATGQGSDTQYF
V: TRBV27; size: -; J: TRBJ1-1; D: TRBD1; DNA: TGTGCCAGCAGTAAAGGGACAGGGTTGTACACTGAAGCTTTCTTT; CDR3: CASSKGTGLYTEAFF
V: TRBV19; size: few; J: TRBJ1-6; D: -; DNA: TGTGCCAGTAGTATAGATGGGGAGAGCTCCTATAATTCACCCCTCCACTTT; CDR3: CASSIDGESSYNSPLHF
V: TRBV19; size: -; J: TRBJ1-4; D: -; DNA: TGTGCCACCAGGGAGGAAGGTCGGGGTAATGAAAAACTGTTTTTT; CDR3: CATREEGRGNEKLFF
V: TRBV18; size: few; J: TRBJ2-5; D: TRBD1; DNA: TGTGCCAGCTCACCACCCGGGACAGTACAAGAGACCCAGTACTTC; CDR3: CASSPPGTVQETQYF
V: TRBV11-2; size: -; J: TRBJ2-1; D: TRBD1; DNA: TGTGCCAGCAGCTTAAATCCCACAGGGGCCAAAGGGCAGTTCTTC; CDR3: CASSLNPTGAKGQFF